These 2 T cell receptor beta chains share one sample of origin, sequenced in a study of immune characterization of retroperitoneal liposarcoma. TCRdb redid the calling of the PCR reads with MiXCR, one entry per CDR3 protein. The sample consists of some 3,100 distinct CDR3 sequences, about 45% of them appearing once. Sequenced: tumor tissue. Every receptor here comes from a male donor with retroperitoneal liposarcoma.

The V and J genes are TRBV7-8 and TRBJ2-3; D is unclear. The CDR3 has 13 amino acids. The V end was cut by 3 bases, the J end by 6 bases, with 10 bases between. Germline CDR1 reads SGHVS; CDR2 reads FQNEAQ. CDR3 in DNA: TGTGCCAGCAGCTTGGCTGCTAAGGATACGCAGTATTTT. It specifies CASSLAAKDTQYF.

This chain connects TRBV6-1 to TRBJ2-5; 11 nucleotides match TRBD2. Germline CDR1 reads MNHNS; CDR2 reads SASEGT. V shed 5 bases, J shed 11 bases, and the junction held 13 bases outside the gene matches. The CDR3 contains 15 residues. The DNA for the CDR3 is TGTGCCAGCAGTCCCGGGACTAGCGGATACAATGAGCAGTACTTC. Protein: CASSPGTSGYNEQYF.